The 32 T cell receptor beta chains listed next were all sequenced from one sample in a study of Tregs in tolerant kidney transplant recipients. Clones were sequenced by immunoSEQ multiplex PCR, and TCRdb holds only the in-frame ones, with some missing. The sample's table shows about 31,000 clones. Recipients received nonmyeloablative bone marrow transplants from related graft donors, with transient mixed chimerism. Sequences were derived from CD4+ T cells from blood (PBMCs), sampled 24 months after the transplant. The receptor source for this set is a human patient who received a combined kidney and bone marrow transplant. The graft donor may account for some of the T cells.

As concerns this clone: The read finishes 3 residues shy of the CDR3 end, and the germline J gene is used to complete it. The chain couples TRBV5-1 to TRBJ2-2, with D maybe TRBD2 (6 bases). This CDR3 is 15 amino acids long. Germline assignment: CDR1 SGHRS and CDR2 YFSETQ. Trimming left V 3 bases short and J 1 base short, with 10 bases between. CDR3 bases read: TGCGCCAGCAGCTGGTGGGGGGAGAACACCGGGGAG. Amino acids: CASSWWGENTGE. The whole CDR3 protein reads CASSWWGENTGELFF.

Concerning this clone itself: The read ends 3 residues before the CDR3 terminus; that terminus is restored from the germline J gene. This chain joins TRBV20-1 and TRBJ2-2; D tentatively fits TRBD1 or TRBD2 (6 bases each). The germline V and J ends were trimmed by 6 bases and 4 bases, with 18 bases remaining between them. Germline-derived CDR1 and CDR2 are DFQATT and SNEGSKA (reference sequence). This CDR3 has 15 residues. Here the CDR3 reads CSAGATGEVTGELFF. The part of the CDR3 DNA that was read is TGCAGTGCGGGGGCCACGGGAGAGGTCACCGGGGAG.

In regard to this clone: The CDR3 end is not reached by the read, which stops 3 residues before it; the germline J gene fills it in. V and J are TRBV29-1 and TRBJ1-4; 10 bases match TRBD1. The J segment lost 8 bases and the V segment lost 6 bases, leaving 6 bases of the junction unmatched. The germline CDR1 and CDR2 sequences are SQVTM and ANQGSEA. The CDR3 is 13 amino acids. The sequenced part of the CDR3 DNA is TGCAGCGTGACCGGGACAGGGGAAGAAAAA. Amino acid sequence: CSVTGTGEEK. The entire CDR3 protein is CSVTGTGEEKLFF. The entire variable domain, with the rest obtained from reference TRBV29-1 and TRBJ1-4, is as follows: SAVISQKPSRDICQRGTSLTIQCQVDSQVTMMFWYRQQPGQSLTLIATANQGSEATYESGFVIDKFPISRPNLTFSTLTVSNMSPEDSSIYLCSVTGTGEEKLFFGSGTQLSVL.

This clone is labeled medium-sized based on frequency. The CDR3 loop reads CASSFSSVTYEQYF. The sequenced part of the CDR3 DNA is TGCGCCAGCAGCTTTTCTAGCGTAACCTACGAG. The chain couples TRBV5-1 to TRBJ2-7; perhaps TRBD2 as D (6 bases). From the germline J gene comes the end of the CDR3, since the read stops 3 residues before it. The CDR3 runs to 14 residues. Germline V lookup: CDR1 SGHRS, CDR2 YFSETQ. The ends were cut back, 2 bases at V and 2 bases at J, with 11 bases in the middle.

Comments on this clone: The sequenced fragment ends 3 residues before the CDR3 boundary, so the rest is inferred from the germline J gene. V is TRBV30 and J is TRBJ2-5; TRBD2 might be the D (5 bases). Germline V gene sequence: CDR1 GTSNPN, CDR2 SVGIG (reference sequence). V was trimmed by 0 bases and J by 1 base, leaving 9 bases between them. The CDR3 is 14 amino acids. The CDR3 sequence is CAWSVRLAQETQYF. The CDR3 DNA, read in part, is TGTGCCTGGAGTGTACGCCTAGCCCAAGAGACC.

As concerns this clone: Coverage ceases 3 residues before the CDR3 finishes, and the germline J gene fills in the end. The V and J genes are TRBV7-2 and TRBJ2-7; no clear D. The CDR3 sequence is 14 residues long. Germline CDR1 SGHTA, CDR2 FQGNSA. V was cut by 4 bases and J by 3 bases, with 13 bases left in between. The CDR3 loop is CASSSVASYYEQYF. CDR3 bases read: TGTGCCAGCAGCTCAGTGGCCAGTTACTACGAG.

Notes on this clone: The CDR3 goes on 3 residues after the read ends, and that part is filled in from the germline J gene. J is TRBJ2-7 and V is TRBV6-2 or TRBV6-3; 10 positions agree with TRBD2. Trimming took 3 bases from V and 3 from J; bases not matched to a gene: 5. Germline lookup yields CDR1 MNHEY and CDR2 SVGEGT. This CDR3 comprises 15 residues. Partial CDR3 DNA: TGTGCCAGCAGTTATCAAGCGGGAGGGAACTACGAG. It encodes CASSYQAGGNYE. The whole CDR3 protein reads CASSYQAGGNYEQYF.

CDR3 region: CASSPRNRGLQETQYF. The part of the CDR3 DNA that was read is TGTGCCAGCTCACCACGCAATAGAGGACTCCAAGAGACC. The gene calls are TRBV18 and TRBJ2-5; possible D gene TRBD2, 5 bases. The read comes to an end 3 residues before the CDR3 does, leaving the germline J gene to fill in the end. CDR1 KGHSH and CDR2 LQKENI come from the germline V gene. Trimming stripped 1 base from V and 1 base from J, with 13 bases between. There are 16 residues in the CDR3.

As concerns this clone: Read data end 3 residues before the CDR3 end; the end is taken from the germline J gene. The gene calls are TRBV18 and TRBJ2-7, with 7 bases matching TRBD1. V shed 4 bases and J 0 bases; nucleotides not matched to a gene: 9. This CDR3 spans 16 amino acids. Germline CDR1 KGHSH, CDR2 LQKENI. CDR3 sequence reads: CASSRLIGTASYEQYF. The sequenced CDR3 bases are TGTGCCAGCTCACGCCTGATAGGGACAGCCTCCTACGAG.

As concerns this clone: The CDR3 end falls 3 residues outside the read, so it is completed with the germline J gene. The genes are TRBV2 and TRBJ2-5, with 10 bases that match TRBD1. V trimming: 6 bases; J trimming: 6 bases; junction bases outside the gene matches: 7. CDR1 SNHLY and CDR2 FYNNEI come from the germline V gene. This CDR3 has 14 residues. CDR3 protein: CASSRTGGDKTQYF. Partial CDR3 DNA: TGTGCCAGCAGCAGGACAGGGGGGGATAAGACC.

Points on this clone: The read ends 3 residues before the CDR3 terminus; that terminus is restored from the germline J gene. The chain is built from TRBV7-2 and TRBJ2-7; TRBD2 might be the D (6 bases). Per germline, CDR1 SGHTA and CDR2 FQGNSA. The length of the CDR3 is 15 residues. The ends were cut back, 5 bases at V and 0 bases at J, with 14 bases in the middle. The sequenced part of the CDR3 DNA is TGTGCCAGCAGCCGTGGCGGGATTGGCTCCTACGAG. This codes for CASSRGGIGSYE. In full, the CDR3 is CASSRGGIGSYEQYF.

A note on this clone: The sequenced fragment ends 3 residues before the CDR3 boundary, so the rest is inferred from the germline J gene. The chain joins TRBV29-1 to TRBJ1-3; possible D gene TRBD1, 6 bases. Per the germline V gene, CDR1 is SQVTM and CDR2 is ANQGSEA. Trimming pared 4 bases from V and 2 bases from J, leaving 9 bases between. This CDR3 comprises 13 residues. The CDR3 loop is CSVVSGAGNTIYF. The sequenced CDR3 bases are TGCAGCGTTGTTTCAGGGGCTGGAAACACC. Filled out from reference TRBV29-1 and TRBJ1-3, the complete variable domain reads SAVISQKPSRDICQRGTSLTIQCQVDSQVTMMFWYRQQPGQSLTLIATANQGSEATYESGFVIDKFPISRPNLTFSTLTVSNMSPEDSSIYLCSVVSGAGNTIYFGEGSWLTVV.

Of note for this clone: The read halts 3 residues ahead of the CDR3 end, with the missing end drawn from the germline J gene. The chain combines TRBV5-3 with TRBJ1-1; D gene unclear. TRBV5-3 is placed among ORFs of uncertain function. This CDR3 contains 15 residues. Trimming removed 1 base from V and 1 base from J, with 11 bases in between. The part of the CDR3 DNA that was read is TGTGCCAGAAGCTTGTCTCAGGAGAAGAACACTGAA. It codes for CARSLSQEKNTE. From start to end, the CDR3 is CARSLSQEKNTEAFF.

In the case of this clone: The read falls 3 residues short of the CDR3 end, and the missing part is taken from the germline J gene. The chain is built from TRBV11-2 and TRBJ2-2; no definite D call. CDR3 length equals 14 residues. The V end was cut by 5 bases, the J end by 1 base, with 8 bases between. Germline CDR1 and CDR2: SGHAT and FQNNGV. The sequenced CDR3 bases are TGTGCCAGCAGCCCGCGCGAGAACACCGGGGAG. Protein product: CASSPRENTGE. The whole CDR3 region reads CASSPRENTGELFF.

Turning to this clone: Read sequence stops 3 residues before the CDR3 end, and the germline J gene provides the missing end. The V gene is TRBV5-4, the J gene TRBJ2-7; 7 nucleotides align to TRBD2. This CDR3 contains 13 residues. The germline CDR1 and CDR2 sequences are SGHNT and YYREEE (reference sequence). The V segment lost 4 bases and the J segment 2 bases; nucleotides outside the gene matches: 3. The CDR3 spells CASSVGLAYEQYF. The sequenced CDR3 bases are TGTGCCAGCAGCGTCGGACTAGCCTACGAG.

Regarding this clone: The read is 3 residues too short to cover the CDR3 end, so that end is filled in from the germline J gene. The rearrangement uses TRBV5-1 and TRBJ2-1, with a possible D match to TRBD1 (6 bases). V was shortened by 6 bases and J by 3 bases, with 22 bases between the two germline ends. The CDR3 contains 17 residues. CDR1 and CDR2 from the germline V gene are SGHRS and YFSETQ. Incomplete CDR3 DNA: TGCGCCAGCAACAGCTTGGCCGGGACACCAAACTACAATGAG. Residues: CASNSLAGTPNYNE. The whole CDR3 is CASNSLAGTPNYNEQFF.

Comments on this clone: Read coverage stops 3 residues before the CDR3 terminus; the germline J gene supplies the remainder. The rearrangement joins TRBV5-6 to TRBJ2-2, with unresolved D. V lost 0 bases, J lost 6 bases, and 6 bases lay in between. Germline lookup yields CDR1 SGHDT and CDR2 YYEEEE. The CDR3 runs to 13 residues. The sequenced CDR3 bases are TGTGCCAGCAGCTTGGCAGGTCCCGGGGAG. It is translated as CASSLAGPGE. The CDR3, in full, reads CASSLAGPGELFF.

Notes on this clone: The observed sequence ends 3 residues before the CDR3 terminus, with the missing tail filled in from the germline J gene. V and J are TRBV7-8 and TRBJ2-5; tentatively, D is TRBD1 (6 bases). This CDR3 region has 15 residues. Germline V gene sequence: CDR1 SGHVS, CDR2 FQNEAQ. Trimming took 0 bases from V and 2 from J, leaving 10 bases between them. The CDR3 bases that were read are TGTGCCAGCAGCTTAGCGTGGGGGCAGCAAGAGACC. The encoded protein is CASSLAWGQQET. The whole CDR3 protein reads CASSLAWGQQETQYF.

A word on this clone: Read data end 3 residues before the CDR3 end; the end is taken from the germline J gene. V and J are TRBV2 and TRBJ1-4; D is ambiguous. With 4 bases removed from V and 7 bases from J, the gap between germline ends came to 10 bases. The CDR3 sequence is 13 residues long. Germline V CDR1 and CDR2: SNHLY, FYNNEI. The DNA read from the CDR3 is TGTGCCAGCAGTGTGCTAATTGGTGAAAAA. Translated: CASSVLIGEK. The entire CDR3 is CASSVLIGEKLFF.

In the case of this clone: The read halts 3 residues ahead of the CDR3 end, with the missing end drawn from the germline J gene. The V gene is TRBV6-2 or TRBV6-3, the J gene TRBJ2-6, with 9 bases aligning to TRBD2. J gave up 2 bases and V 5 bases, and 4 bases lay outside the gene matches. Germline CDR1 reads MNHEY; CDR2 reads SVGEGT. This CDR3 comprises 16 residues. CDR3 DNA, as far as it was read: TGTGCCAGCAGTGATTTAGCGGGAGCTGGGGCCAACGTC. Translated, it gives CASSDLAGAGANV. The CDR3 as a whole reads CASSDLAGAGANVLTF.

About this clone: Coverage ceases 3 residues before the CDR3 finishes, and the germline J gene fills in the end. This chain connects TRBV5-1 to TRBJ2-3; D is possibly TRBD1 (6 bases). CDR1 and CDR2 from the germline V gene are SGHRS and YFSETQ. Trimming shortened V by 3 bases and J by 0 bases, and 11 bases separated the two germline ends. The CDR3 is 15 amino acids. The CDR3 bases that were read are TGCGCCAGCAGCTCTTCGACAGGAAGCACAGATACG. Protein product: CASSSSTGSTDT. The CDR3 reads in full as CASSSSTGSTDTQYF.

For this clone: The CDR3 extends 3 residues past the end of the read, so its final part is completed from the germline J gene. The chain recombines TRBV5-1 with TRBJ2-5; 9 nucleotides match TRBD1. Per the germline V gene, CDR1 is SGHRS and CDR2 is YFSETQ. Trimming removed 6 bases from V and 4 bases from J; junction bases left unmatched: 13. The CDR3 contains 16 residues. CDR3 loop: CASNHAGQGSGETQYF. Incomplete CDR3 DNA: TGCGCCAGCAACCACGCGGGACAGGGATCGGGAGAGACC.

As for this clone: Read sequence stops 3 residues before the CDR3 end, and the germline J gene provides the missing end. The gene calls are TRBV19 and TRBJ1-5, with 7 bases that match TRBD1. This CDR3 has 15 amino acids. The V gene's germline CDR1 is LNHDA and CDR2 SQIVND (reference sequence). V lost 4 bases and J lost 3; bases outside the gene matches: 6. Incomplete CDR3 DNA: TGTGCCAGTAGTACAGGACAGGTTAACAATCAGCCC. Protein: CASSTGQVNNQP. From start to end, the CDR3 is CASSTGQVNNQPQHF. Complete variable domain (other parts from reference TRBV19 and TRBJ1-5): DGGITQSPKYLFRKEGQNVTLSCEQNLNHDAMYWYRQDPGQGLRLIYYSQIVNDFQKGDIAEGYSVSREKKESFPLTVTSAQKNPTAFYLCASSTGQVNNQPQHFGDGTRLSIL.

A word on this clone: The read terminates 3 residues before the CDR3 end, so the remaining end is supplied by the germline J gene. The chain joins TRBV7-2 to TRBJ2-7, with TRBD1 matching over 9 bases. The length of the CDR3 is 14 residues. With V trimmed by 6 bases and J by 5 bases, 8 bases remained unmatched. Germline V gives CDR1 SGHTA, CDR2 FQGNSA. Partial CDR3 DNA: TGTGCCAGCAGACCAAGACAGGGGGGCAACGAG. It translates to CASRPRQGGNE. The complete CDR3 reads CASRPRQGGNEQYF.

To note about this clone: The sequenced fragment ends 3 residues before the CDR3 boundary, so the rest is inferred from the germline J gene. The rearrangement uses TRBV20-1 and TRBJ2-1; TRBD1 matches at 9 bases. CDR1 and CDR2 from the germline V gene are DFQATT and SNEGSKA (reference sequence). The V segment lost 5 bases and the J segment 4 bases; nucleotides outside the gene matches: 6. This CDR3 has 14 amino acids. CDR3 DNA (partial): TGCAGTGCTGAGGACAGGGGTTTATACAATGAG. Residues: CSAEDRGLYNE. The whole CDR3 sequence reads CSAEDRGLYNEQFF.

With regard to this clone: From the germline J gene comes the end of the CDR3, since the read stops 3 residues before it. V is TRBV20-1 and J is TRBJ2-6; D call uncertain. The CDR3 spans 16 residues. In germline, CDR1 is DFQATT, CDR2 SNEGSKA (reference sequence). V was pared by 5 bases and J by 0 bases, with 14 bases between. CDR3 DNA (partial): TGCAGTGCTCCTAAGGTAGCCGTCTCTGGGGCCAACGTC. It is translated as CSAPKVAVSGANV. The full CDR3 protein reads CSAPKVAVSGANVLTF.

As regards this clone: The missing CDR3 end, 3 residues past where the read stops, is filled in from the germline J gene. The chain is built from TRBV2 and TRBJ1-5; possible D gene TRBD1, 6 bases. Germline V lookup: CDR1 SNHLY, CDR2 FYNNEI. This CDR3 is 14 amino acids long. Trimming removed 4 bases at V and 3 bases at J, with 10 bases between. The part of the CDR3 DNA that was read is TGTGCCAGCAGTGGGGTGGGGGCCAATCAGCCC. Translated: CASSGVGANQP. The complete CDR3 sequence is CASSGVGANQPQHF. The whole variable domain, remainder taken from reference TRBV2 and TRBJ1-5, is EPEVTQTPSHQVTQMGQEVILRCVPISNHLYFYWYRQILGQKVEFLVSFYNNEISEKSEIFDDQFSVERPDGSNFTLKIRSTKLEDSAMYFCASSGVGANQPQHFGDGTRLSIL.

The DNA read from the CDR3 is TGTGCCTGGAGTATAGCGGGAGGCCAAACTTTTCCCTACGAG. Its protein product is CAWSIAGGQTFPYE. The entire CDR3 reads CAWSIAGGQTFPYEQYF. V and J are TRBV30 and TRBJ2-7; 10 bases are a match to TRBD2. The read terminates 3 residues ahead of where the CDR3 ends, so the germline J gene completes it. Per the germline V gene, CDR1 is GTSNPN and CDR2 is SVGIG (reference sequence). J was trimmed by 2 bases and V by 2 bases; bases with no gene match: 12. CDR3 size: 17 residues.

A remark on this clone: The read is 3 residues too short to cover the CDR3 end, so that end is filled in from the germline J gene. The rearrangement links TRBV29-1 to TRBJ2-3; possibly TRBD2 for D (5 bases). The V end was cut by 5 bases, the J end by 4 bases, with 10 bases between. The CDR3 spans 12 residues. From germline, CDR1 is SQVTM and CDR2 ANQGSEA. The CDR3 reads CSVWTGSDTQYF. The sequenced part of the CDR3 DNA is TGCAGCGTTTGGACTGGGTCAGATACG.

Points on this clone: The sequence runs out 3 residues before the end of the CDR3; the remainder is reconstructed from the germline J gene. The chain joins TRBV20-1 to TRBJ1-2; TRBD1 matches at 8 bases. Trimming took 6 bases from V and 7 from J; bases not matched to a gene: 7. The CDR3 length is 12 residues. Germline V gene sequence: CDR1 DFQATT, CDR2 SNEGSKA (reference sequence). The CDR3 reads CSAEDREAGYTF. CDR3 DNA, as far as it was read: TGCAGTGCCGAGGACAGGGAGGCTGGC.

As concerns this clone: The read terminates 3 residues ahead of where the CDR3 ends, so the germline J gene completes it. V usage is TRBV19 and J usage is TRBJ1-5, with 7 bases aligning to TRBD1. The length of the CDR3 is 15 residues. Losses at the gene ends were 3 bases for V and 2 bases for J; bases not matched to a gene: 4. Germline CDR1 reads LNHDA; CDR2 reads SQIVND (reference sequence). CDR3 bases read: TGTGCCAGTAGTATGGGGACAGTAGGCAATCAGCCC. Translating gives CASSMGTVGNQP. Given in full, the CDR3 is CASSMGTVGNQPQHF.

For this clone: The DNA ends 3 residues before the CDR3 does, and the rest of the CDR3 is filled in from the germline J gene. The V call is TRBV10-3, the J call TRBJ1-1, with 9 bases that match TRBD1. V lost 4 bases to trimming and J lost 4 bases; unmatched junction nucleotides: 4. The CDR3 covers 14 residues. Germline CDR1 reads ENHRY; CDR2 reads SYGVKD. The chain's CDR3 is CAISGQGESTEAFF. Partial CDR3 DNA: TGTGCCATCAGTGGACAGGGGGAAAGCACTGAA.